Listed here are 29 T cell receptor beta chains from one sample, sequenced in a study of T cells after yellow fever vaccination. Each CDR3 protein gets one entry after TCRdb re-called the 5' RACE reads with MiXCR. Here the sample spans about 320,000 distinct CDR3 sequences, under 15% being singletons. The sample in question was CD4+ T cells sorted from PBMCs, obtained 15 days after the yellow fever booster vaccination. The source is a man between 18 and 35 years old who received the YFV17D yellow fever vaccine.

The chain is built from TRBV4-3 and TRBJ1-5; D gene uncertain. The V end was cut by 0 bases, the J end by 5 bases, with 11 bases between. The CDR3 length is 15 residues. Germline V CDR1 and CDR2: LGHNA, YSLEER. CDR3 nucleotide sequence: TGCGCCAGCAGCCAAGACGGTTTTTCCTATCAGCCCCAGCATTTT. Its translation is CASSQDGFSYQPQHF.

This clonotype came up a few times. The rearrangement links TRBV12-3 or TRBV12-4 to TRBJ1-5, with 7 bases that match TRBD1. J was trimmed by 0 bases and V by 6 bases; bases with no gene match: 5. The CDR3 runs 15 residues. The CDR3 DNA is TGTGCCAGCAGAACAGGGGAAATTAGCAATCAGCCCCAGCATTTT. This sequence encodes CASRTGEISNQPQHF.

This rearrangement joins TRBV5-4 to TRBJ1-1, with D maybe TRBD1 (5 bases). The germline V gene has CDR1 SGHNT and CDR2 YYREEE (reference sequence). The V end was cut by 3 bases, the J end by 1 base, with 10 bases between. This CDR3 contains 14 residues. Here the CDR3 reads CASSSLQENTEAFF. CDR3 bases: TGTGCCAGCAGCTCGCTACAGGAGAACACTGAAGCTTTCTTT.

This clonotype was picked up many times. The chain carries TRBV30 and TRBJ2-4; 8 bases align to TRBD1. The CDR3 is 15 residues long. V was pared by 3 bases and J by 5 bases, with 9 bases of the junction left unmatched. Germline V lookup: CDR1 GTSNPN, CDR2 SVGIG (reference sequence). As DNA, the CDR3 is TGTGCCTGGAGCCCCAGGGGGCGCGGAGAAAACATTCAGTACTTC. This encodes CAWSPRGRGENIQYF.

The chain has TRBV5-1 and TRBJ2-3; 14 bases align to TRBD2. Germline loops: CDR1 SGHRS, CDR2 YFSETQ. With V trimmed by 5 bases and J by 0 bases, 11 bases remained unmatched. The CDR3 sequence is 19 residues long. CDR3 sequence reads: CASRVFGLAGGQSTDTQYF. In DNA form, the CDR3 reads TGCGCCAGCAGAGTATTCGGACTAGCGGGGGGCCAAAGCACAGATACGCAGTATTTT.

This clonotype appeared a few times. The V and J genes are TRBV4-2 and TRBJ2-7, with 12 bases aligning to TRBD2. Germline assignment: CDR1 LGHNA and CDR2 YNFKEQ. Trimming at V came to 4 bases and at J to 5 bases, leaving 6 bases not matched to a gene. This CDR3 has 15 amino acids. CDR3: CASSRQTSGGNEQYF. The CDR3 DNA reads TGTGCCAGCAGCCGCCAGACTAGCGGGGGTAACGAGCAGTACTTC.

This clonotype was counted a few times. J is TRBJ1-1 and V is TRBV5-1, with D uncertain. The CDR3 consists of 15 residues. Germline CDR1 reads SGHRS; CDR2 reads YFSETQ. V was pared by 0 bases and J by 0 bases, with 9 bases between. This CDR3 reads CASSLGFSLNTEAFF. The CDR3 DNA is TGCGCCAGCAGCTTGGGCTTCAGCTTGAACACTGAAGCTTTCTTT.

This clonotype came up many times. The V and J genes are TRBV7-2 and TRBJ1-1; D not resolved. Germline V gene lookup returns CDR1 SGHTA and CDR2 FQGNSA. The CDR3 length is 14 residues. Trimming removed 5 bases at V and 0 bases at J, with 10 bases between. The CDR3 DNA reads TGTGCCAGCAGCCCACATCAGATGAACACTGAAGCTTTCTTT. It specifies CASSPHQMNTEAFF.

The rearrangement joins TRBV23-1 to TRBJ1-6; TRBD1 matches at 9 bases. TRBV23-1 carries the ORF label, with uncertain function. The CDR3 spans 16 residues. Unmatched junction bases numbered 4, after V lost 0 bases and J lost 7 bases. This CDR3 is CASSQSSGQGNSPLHF. CDR3 bases: TGCGCCAGCAGTCAATCGTCAGGACAGGGGAATTCACCCCTCCACTTT.

In its sample, this clonotype was seen a few times. V gene TRBV13 combines with J gene TRBJ1-1; 7 positions agree with TRBD1. Germline CDR1 PRHDT, CDR2 FYEKMQ (reference sequence). Unmatched junction bases numbered 5, after V lost 5 bases and J lost 8 bases. The CDR3 runs to 12 residues. DNA of the CDR3: TGTGCCAGCAGCCAGCCGACAGGGGAAGCTTTCTTT. This gives the protein CASSQPTGEAFF.

V and J are TRBV29-1 and TRBJ2-6, with D perhaps matching TRBD1 (5 bases). CDR3 size: 15 residues. Trimming took off 1 base at V and 2 bases at J, with 9 bases between the two ends. Germline V gene sequence: CDR1 SQVTM, CDR2 ANQGSEA. This chain's CDR3 is CSVEGQGAGANVLTF. The CDR3 DNA is TGCAGCGTTGAAGGGCAGGGTGCTGGGGCCAACGTCCTGACTTTC.

This clonotype has a count of ten or more. The chain recombines TRBV7-2 with TRBJ2-7, with TRBD2 as a possible D gene (6 bases). V lost 3 bases, J lost 0 bases, and 6 bases lay in between. The CDR3 is made up of 13 amino acids. In germline, CDR1 is SGHTA, CDR2 FQGNSA. The CDR3 DNA reads TGTGCCAGCAGCTTGACTAGCTCCTACGAGCAGTACTTC. Protein sequence: CASSLTSSYEQYF.

This sequence joins TRBV20-1 and TRBJ1-4; the D gene is possibly TRBD1 (5 bases). This CDR3 has 14 amino acids. Per the germline V gene, CDR1 is DFQATT and CDR2 is SNEGSKA (reference sequence). Trimming cost V 0 bases and J 8 bases, with 13 bases left between them. In DNA form, the CDR3 reads TGCAGTGCTAGAGATAACGCCGGGGACGAAAAACTGTTTTTT. The encoded protein is CSARDNAGDEKLFF.

This clonotype has just a few counts. Written as DNA, the CDR3 is TGCGCCAGCAGCCAAGATCAGTCAGGCATCACGGGCCGGGGCTACACCTTC. Residues: CASSQDQSGITGRGYTF. The chain has TRBV4-3 and TRBJ1-2; D gene ambiguous. V was pared by 0 bases and J by 8 bases, with 22 bases between. The CDR3 spans 17 residues. Germline CDR1 and CDR2: LGHNA and YSLEER.

This clonotype was seen at least ten times. The chain couples TRBV7-6 to TRBJ1-1; D gene uncertain. The V end lost 3 bases, the J end lost 1 base, and 6 bases lay between the germline ends. The CDR3 sequence is 13 residues long. The germline CDR1 and CDR2 sequences are SGHVS and FNYEAQ. This CDR3 reads CASSFSGNTEAFF. The CDR3 nucleotides are TGTGCCAGCAGCTTCTCCGGGAACACTGAAGCTTTCTTT.

This chain links TRBV28 with TRBJ2-1; D is possibly TRBD1 (5 bases). The CDR3 sequence is 10 residues long. Trimming removed 5 bases at V and 13 bases at J, with 9 bases between. From germline, CDR1 is MDHEN and CDR2 SYDVKM. CDR3 sequence reads: CASSGGQQFF. CDR3 nucleotide sequence: TGTGCCAGCAGTGGCGGACAACAGTTCTTC.

This clonotype appeared a few times. V usage is TRBV20-1 and J usage is TRBJ2-1; no reliable D call. Germline V gene sequence: CDR1 DFQATT, CDR2 SNEGSKA (reference sequence). Trimming removed 6 bases from V and 0 bases from J, with 15 bases in between. This CDR3 is built from 15 residues. The CDR3 DNA follows: TGCAGTGCCCATACTCCTTATAGCTCCTACAATGAGCAGTTCTTC. Its translation: CSAHTPYSSYNEQFF.

At least ten counts were recorded for this clonotype. The rearrangement joins TRBV15 to TRBJ1-1; a possible D gene is TRBD1 (6 bases). This CDR3 comprises 15 residues. Germline V lookup: CDR1 LNHNV, CDR2 YYDKDF (reference sequence). Trimming left V 2 bases short and J 8 bases short, with 18 bases between. DNA of the CDR3: TGTGCCACCAGCAGAAAGGACAGCAATAAACCAGAAGCTTTCTTT. It encodes CATSRKDSNKPEAFF.

The chain joins TRBV25-1 to TRBJ1-4, with 7 bases identical to TRBD1. CDR1 is MGHDK and CDR2 is SYGVNS in the germline V gene. V was clipped by 6 bases and J by 8 bases; unmatched bases: 9. This CDR3 comprises 14 residues. The CDR3, as DNA: TGTGCCAGCAGAGACGACAGGGACGTCGAAAAACTGTTTTTT. Amino acids: CASRDDRDVEKLFF.

This clonotype was counted between two and nine times. The CDR3 is CASSPAVNTGELFF. The DNA of the CDR3 is TGTGCCAGCAGCCCGGCAGTGAACACCGGGGAGCTGTTTTTT. The V gene is TRBV9, the J gene TRBJ2-2; D unclear. Trimming left V 4 bases short and J 1 base short, with 8 bases between. The germline V gene has CDR1 SGDLS and CDR2 YYNGEE. The CDR3 totals 14 residues.

The rearrangement links TRBV30 to TRBJ1-1; no clear D gene. V lost 4 bases and J lost 1, with 10 bases in between. The CDR3 is 13 amino acids. The germline V gene has CDR1 GTSNPN and CDR2 SVGIG (reference sequence). The CDR3 loop is CAWTPTPNTEAFF. CDR3 bases: TGTGCCTGGACGCCGACGCCGAACACTGAAGCTTTCTTT.

A few counts support this clonotype. This sequence joins TRBV5-6 and TRBJ2-4; TRBD2 is a possible D gene (5 bases). The CDR3 spans 16 residues. V dropped 4 bases and J dropped 3 bases, with 17 bases sitting between them. Germline CDR1 and CDR2: SGHDT and YYEEEE. CDR3 nucleotide sequence: TGTGCCAGCAGCCCCGGGGTGGGGATGAGCAAAAACATTCAGTACTTC. It translates to CASSPGVGMSKNIQYF.

The rearrangement joins TRBV24-1 to TRBJ1-2; D may be TRBD1 (6 bases). The germline gives CDR1 KGHDR, CDR2 SFDVKD. The V gene lost 3 bases and the J gene lost 8 bases, with 15 bases spanning the gap. The CDR3 has 14 amino acids. CDR3 region: CATSDPRTDRGYTF. The CDR3 DNA reads TGTGCCACCAGTGATCCCAGGACAGACAGAGGCTACACCTTC.

This clonotype was seen only a few times. The chain has TRBV3-1 and TRBJ2-1; 8 bases are shared with TRBD1. CDR3 size: 16 residues. Trimming cost V 4 bases and J 12 bases; bases outside gene matches: 17. The germline gives CDR1 LGHDT, CDR2 YNNKEL (reference sequence). CDR3 DNA sequence: TGTGCCAGCAGCCGCCATACAGGGGGGAGCGAGGTCGGGCAGTTCTTC. Encoded protein: CASSRHTGGSEVGQFF.

The sample holds many counts of this clonotype. The genes are TRBV20-1 and TRBJ2-1; 8 nucleotides match TRBD2. Per germline, CDR1 DFQATT and CDR2 SNEGSKA (reference sequence). The V segment lost 5 bases and the J segment 7 bases; nucleotides outside the gene matches: 10. The CDR3 extends over 14 amino acids. The CDR3 sequence: CSAERGPSENEQFF. CDR3 nucleotide sequence: TGCAGTGCTGAGCGGGGGCCGAGCGAGAATGAGCAGTTCTTC.

This clonotype was detected only a few times. The chain joins TRBV18 to TRBJ1-5; 7 bases agree with TRBD1. The germline CDR1 and CDR2 sequences are KGHSH and LQKENI. There are 16 residues in the CDR3. Trimming at V came to 1 base and at J to 7 bases, leaving 10 bases not matched to a gene. DNA of the CDR3: TGTGCCAGCTCACCACTACGACAGGGAGTTACGCAGCCCCAGCATTTT. This codes for CASSPLRQGVTQPQHF.

V is TRBV3-2 and J is TRBJ1-1. TRBV3-2 is a pseudogene. The CDR3 spans 21 residues. The CDR3 is CASSLPKGGVRAKLGNTEAFF. The CDR3 region has the DNA TGTGCCAGCAGCCTCCCAAAGGGCGGCGTAAGGGCCAAGTTGGGGAACACTGAAGCTTTCTTT.

A single count supports this clonotype. This chain uses TRBV9 with TRBJ2-4; D is possibly TRBD2 (6 bases). Trimming removed 1 base from V and 0 bases from J, with 11 bases in between. CDR1 is SGDLS and CDR2 is YYNGEE in the germline V gene. This CDR3 is built from 16 residues. CDR3 coding DNA: TGTGCCAGCAGCGTATTGCCGGGGGAAGCCAAAAACATTCAGTACTTC. This encodes CASSVLPGEAKNIQYF.

The CDR3 loop reads CASRLQGSYSYEQYV. DNA of the CDR3: TGTGCCAGCAGGCTACAGGGGTCGTACAGTTACGAGCAGTACGTC. V usage is TRBV5-5 and J usage is TRBJ2-7; 7 bases are a match to TRBD1. V gave up 5 bases and J gave up 4 bases; unmatched junction bases: 12. This CDR3 comprises 15 residues. Germline-derived CDR1 and CDR2 are SGHKS and YYEKEE (reference sequence).